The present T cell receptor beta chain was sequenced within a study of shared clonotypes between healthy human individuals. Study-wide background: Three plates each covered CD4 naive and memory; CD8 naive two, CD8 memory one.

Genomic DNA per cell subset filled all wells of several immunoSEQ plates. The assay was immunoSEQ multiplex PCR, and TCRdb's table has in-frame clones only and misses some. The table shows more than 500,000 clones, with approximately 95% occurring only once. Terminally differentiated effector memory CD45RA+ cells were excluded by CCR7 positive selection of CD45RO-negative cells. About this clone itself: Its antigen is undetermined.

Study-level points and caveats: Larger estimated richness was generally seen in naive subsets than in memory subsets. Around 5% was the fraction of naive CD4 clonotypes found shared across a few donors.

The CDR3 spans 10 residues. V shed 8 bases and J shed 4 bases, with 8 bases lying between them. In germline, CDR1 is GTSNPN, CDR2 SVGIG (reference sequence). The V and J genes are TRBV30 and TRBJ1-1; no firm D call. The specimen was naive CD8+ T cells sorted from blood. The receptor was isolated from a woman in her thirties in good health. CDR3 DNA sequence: TGTGCCCTCGAAGGCACTGAAGCTTTCTTT. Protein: CALEGTEAFF.